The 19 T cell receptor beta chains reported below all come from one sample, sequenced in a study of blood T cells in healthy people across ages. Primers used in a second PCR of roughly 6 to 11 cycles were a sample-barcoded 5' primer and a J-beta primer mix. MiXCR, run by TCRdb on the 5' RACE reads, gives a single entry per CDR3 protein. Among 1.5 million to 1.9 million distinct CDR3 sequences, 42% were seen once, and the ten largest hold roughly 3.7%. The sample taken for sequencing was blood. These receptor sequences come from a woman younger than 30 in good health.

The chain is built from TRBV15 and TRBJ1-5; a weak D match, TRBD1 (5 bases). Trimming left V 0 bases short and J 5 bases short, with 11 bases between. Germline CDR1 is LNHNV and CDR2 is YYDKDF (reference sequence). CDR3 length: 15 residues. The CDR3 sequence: CATSRDSGGHQPQHF. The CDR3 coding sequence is TGTGCCACCAGCAGAGATAGCGGGGGTCATCAGCCCCAGCATTTT.

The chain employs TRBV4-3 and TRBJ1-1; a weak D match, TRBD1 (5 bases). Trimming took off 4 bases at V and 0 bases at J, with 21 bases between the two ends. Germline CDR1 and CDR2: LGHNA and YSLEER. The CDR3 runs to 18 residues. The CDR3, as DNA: TGCGCCAGCAGCCGATCGGCGGGAGACAGTTACATGAACACTGAAGCTTTCTTT. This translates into CASSRSAGDSYMNTEAFF.

CDR3 nucleotides: TGTGCCACCTATGAACAGGGCTACGAGCAGTACTTC. This sequence encodes CATYEQGYEQYF. The V and J genes are TRBV28 and TRBJ2-7; TRBD1 might be the D (6 bases). The CDR3 loop spans 12 amino acids. The V gene lost 10 bases and the J gene lost 3 bases, with 13 bases spanning the gap. CDR1 is MDHEN and CDR2 is SYDVKM in the germline V gene.

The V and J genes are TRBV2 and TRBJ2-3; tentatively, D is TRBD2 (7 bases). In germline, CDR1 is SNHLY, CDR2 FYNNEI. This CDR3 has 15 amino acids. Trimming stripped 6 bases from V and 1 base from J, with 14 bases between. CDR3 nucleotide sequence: TGTGCCAGCAGCGGGGGGCCTCGCGGCACAGATACGCAGTATTTT. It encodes CASSGGPRGTDTQYF.

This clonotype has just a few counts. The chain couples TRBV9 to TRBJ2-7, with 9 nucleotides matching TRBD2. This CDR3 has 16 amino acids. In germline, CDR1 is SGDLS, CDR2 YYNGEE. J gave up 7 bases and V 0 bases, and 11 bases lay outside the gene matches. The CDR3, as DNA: TGTGCCAGCAGCGTAGGGCTAGCGGGATGGGTAGGAGAGCAGTACTTC. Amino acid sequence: CASSVGLAGWVGEQYF.

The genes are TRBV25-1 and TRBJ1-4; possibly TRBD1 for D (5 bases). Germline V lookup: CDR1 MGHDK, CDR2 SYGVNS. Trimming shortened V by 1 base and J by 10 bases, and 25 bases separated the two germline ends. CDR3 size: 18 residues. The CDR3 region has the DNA TGTGCCAGCAGTGAATTCTATAAGAAGGGGCCGCGCCTCGGAAAACTGTTTTTT. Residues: CASSEFYKKGPRLGKLFF.

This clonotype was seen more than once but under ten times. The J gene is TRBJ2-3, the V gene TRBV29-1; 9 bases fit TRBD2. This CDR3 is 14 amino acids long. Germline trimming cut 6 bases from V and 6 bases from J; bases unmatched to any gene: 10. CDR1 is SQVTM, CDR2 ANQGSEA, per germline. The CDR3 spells CSVQTSGSIDTQYF. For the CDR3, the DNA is TGCAGCGTACAGACTAGCGGTTCAATTGATACGCAGTATTTT.

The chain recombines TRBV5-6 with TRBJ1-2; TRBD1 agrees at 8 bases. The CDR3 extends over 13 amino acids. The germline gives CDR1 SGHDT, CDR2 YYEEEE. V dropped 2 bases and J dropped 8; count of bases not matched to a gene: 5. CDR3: CASSLRTGQGYTF. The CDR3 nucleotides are TGTGCCAGCAGCTTACGGACAGGGCAAGGCTACACCTTC.

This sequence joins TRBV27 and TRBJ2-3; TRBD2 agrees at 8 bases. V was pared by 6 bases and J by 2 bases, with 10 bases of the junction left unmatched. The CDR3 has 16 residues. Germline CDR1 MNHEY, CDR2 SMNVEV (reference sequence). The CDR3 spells CASRTLAELSTDTQYF. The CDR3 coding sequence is TGTGCCAGCAGAACACTAGCGGAACTATCCACAGATACGCAGTATTTT.

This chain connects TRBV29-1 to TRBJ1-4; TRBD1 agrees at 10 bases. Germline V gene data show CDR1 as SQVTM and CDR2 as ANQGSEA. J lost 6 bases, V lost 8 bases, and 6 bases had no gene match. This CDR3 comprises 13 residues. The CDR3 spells CSSWTGGDEKLFF. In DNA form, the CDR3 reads TGCAGCTCGTGGACAGGGGGAGATGAAAAACTGTTTTTT.

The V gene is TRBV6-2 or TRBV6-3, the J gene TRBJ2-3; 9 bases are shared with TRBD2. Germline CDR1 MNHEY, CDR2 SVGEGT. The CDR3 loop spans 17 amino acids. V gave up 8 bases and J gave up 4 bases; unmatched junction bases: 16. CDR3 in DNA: TGTGCCAGCCTCAAGAGCGGGAGGAGGATCGGGCCAGATACGCAGTATTTT. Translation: CASLKSGRRIGPDTQYF.

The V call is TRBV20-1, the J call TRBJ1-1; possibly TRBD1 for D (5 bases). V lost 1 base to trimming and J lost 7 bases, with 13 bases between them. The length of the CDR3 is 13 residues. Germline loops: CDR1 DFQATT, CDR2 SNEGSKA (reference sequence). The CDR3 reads CSARVGQRGEAFF. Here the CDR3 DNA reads TGCAGTGCTAGAGTTGGACAACGGGGTGAAGCTTTCTTT.

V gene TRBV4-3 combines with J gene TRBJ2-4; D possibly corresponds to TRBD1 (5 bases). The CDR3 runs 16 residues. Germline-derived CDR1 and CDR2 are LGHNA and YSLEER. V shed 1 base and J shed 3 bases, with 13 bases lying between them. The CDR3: CASSQVRQQVKNIQYF. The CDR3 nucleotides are TGCGCCAGCAGCCAAGTCCGACAGCAAGTCAAAAACATTCAGTACTTC.

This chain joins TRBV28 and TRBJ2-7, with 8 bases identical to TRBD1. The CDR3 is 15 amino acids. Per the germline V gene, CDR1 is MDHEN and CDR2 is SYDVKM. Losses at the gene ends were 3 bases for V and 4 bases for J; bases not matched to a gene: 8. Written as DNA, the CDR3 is TGTGCCAGCAGTTTCCTCGCGACAGGGGCTTACGAGCAGTACTTC. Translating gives CASSFLATGAYEQYF.

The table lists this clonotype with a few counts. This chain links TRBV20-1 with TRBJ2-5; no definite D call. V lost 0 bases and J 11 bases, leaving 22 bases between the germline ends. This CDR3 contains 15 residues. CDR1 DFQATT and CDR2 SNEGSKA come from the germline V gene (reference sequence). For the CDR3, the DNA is TGCAGTGCTAGAGATCCAGCGTCCGCCTACAATGAGCAGTACTTC. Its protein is CSARDPASAYNEQYF.

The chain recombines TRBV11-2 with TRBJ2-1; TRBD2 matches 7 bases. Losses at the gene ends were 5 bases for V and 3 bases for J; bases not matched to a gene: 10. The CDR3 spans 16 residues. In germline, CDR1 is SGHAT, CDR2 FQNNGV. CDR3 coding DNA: TGTGCCAGCAGCGCCATAGCCGGGACTATCTACAATGAGCAGTTCTTC. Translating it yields CASSAIAGTIYNEQFF.

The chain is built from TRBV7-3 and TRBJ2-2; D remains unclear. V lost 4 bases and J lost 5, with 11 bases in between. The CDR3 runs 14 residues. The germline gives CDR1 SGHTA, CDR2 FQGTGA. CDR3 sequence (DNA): TGTGCCAGCAGCTCACAAGCTGCTACCGGGGAGCTGTTTTTT. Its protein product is CASSSQAATGELFF.

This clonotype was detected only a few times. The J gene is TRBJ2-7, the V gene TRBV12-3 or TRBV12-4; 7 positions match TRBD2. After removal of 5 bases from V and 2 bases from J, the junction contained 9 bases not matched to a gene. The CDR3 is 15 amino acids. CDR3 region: CASSTQLASAYEQYF. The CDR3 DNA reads TGTGCCAGCAGTACTCAACTAGCGTCAGCCTACGAGCAGTACTTC.

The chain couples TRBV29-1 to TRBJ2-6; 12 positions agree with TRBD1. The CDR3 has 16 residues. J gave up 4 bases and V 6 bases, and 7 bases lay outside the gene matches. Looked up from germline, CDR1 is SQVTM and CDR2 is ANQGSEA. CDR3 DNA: TGCAGCGTAACCCGGGACAGGGGGCGAGGGGCCAACGTCCTGACTTTC. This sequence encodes CSVTRDRGRGANVLTF.